This T cell receptor beta chain was observed in a study of shared clonotypes between healthy human individuals. Data came from immunoSEQ multiplex PCR; TCRdb stores just in-frame clones and leaves some out. In the table there are roughly 2.2 million clones, 85% to 95% of which are singletons. This clone was seen a handful of times. Its antigen is as yet unknown. Notes on the study in general: Researchers found naive subsets generally carried larger estimated richness than memory subsets.

Division of CD4+ cells produced a CD45RA+ naive subset and a CD45RA-negative memory subset. This TCR derives from a man aged 18 to 35 in good health. Some clones in this sample may be carry-over from other donors' samples. The sample was naive CD4+ T cells from PBMCs. Subset described: CD45RA+ positively selected.

CDR3 sequence: CASSLGLAYTEAFF. The CDR3 DNA reads as TGTGCCAGCAGCTTAGGTCTTGCTTACACTGAAGCTTTCTTT. J is TRBJ1-1 and V is TRBV7-2; D not resolved. The V gene lost 1 base and the J gene lost 3 bases, with 9 bases spanning the gap. Per germline, CDR1 SGHTA and CDR2 FQGNSA. This CDR3 region has 14 residues. The full variable domain, rest sourced from reference TRBV7-2 and TRBJ1-1, is GAGVSQSPSNKVTEKGKDVELRCDPISGHTALYWYRQSLGQGLEFLIYFQGNSAPDKSGLPSDRFSAERTGGSVSTLTIQRTQQEDSAVYLCASSLGLAYTEAFFGQGTRLTVV.